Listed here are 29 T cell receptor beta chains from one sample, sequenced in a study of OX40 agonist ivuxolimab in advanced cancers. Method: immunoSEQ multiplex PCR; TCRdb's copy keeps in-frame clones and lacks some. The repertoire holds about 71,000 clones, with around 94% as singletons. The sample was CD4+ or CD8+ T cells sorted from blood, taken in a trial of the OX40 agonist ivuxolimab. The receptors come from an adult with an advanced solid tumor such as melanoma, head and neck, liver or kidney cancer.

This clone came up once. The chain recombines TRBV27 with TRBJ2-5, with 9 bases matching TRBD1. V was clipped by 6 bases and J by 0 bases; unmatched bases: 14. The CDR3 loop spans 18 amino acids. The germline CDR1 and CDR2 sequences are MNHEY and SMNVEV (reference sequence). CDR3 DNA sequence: TGTGCCAGCAGACAAATTGGGACAGGGTGGTCCCACCAAGAGACCCAGTACTTC. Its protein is CASRQIGTGWSHQETQYF.

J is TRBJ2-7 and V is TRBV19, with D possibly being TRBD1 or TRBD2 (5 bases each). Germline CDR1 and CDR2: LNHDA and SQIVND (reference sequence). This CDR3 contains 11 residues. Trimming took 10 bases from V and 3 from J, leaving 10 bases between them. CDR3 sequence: CATGAHYEQYF. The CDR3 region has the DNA TGTGCCACCGGGGCCCACTACGAGCAGTACTTC. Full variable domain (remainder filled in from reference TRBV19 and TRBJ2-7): DGGITQSPKYLFRKEGQNVTLSCEQNLNHDAMYWYRQDPGQGLRLIYYSQIVNDFQKGDIAEGYSVSREKKESFPLTVTSAQKNPTAFYLCATGAHYEQYFGPGTRLTVT.

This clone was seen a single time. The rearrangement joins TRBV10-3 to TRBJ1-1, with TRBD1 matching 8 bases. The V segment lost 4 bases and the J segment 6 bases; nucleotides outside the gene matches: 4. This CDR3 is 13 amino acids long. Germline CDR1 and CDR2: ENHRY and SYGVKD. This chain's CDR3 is CAISGTGIPEAFF. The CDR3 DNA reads TGTGCCATCAGTGGGACAGGGATCCCTGAAGCTTTCTTT.

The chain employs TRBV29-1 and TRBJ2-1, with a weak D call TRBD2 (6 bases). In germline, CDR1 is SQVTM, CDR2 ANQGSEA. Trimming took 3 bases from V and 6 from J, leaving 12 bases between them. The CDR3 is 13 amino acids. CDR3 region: CSVEFGTPNEQFF. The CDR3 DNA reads TGCAGCGTTGAGTTCGGGACTCCCAATGAGCAGTTCTTC.

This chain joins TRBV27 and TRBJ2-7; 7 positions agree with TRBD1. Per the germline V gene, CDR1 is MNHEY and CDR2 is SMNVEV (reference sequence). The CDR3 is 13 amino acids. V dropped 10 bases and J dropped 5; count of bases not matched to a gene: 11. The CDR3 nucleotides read TGTGCCATCAGGGGGACCGGGCTGCACGAGCAGTACTTC. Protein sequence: CAIRGTGLHEQYF.

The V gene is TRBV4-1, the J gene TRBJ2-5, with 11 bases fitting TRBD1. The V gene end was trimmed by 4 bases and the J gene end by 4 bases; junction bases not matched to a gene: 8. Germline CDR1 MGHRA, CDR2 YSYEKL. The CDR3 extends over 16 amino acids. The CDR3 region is CASSRQGGQGGETQYF. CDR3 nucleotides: TGCGCCAGCAGCCGTCAAGGGGGACAGGGGGGAGAGACCCAGTACTTC.

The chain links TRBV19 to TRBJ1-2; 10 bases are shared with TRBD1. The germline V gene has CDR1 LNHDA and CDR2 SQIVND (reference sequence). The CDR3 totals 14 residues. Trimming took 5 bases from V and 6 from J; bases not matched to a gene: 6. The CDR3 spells CASSFLGTGDGYTF. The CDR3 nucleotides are TGTGCCAGTAGTTTCCTGGGGACAGGGGATGGCTACACCTTC.

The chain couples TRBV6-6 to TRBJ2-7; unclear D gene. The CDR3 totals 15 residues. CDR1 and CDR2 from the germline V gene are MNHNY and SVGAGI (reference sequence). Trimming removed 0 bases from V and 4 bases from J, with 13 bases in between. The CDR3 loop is CASSYSITAAYEQYF. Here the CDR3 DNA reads TGTGCCAGCAGTTACTCGATCACTGCAGCTTACGAGCAGTACTTC.

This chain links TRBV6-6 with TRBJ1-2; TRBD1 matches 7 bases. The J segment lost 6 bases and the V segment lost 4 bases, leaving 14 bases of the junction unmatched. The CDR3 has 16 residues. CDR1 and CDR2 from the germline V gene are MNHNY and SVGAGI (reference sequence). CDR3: CASSSTFTGTAHGYTF. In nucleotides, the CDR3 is TGTGCCAGCAGTTCCACCTTCACCGGGACAGCTCATGGCTACACCTTC.

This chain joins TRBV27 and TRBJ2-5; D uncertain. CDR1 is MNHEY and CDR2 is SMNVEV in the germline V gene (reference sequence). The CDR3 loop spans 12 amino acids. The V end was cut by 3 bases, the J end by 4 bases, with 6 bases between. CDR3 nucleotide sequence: TGTGCCAGCAGTTTTTTAGCAGAGACCCAGTACTTC. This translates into CASSFLAETQYF.

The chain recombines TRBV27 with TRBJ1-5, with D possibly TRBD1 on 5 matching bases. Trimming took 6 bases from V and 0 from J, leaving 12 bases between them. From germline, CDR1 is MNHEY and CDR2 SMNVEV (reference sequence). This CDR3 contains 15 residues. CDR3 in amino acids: CASSPLGTSNQPQHF. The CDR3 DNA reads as TGTGCCAGCAGCCCTTTAGGGACTAGCAATCAGCCCCAGCATTTT.

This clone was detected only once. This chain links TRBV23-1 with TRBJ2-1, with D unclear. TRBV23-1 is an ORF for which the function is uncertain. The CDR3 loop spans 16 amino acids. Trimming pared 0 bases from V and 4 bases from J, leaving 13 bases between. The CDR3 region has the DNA TGCGCCAGCAGTCAATCCATGACACTTCTTTACAATGAGCAGTTCTTC. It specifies CASSQSMTLLYNEQFF.

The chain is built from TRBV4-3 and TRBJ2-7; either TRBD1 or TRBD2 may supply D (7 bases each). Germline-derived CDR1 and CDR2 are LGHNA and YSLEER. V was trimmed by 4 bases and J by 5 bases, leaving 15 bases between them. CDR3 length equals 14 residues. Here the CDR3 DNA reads TGCGCCAGCAGCCCAGGGGGGGTGGTCCACGAGCAGTACTTC. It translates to CASSPGGVVHEQYF.

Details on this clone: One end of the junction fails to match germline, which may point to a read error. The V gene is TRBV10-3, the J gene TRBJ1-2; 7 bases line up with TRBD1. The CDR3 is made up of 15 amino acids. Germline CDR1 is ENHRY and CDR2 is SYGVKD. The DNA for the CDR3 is TGTGCCATCGGTGAGGGACAGAAGGGTACAAATGGCTACACCTTC. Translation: CAIGEGQKGTNGYTF.

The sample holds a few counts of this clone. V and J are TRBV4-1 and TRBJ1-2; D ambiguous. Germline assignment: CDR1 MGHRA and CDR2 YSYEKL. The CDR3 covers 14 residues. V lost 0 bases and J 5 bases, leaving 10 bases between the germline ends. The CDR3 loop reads CASSQENTAYGYTF. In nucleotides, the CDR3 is TGCGCCAGCAGCCAAGAGAACACGGCGTATGGCTACACCTTC.

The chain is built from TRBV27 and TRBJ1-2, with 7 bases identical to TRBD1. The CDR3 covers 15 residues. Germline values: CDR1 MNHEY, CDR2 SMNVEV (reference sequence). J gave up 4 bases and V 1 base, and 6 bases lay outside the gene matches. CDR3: CASSLWNSGGYGYTF. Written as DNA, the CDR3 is TGTGCCAGCAGTTTATGGAATTCAGGGGGCTATGGCTACACCTTC.

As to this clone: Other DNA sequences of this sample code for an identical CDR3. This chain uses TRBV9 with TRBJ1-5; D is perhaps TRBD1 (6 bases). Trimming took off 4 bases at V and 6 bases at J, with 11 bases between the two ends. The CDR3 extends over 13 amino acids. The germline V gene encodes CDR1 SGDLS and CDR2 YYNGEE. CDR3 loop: CASSPGVGQPQHF. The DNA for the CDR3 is TGTGCCAGCAGCCCAGGGGTGGGTCAGCCCCAGCATTTT.

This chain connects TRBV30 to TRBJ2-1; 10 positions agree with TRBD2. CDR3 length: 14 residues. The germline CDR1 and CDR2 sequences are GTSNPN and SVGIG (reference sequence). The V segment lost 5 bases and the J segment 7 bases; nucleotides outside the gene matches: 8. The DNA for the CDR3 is TGTGCCTGGGACGGGACTAGCGTACAAAATGAGCAGTTCTTC. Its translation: CAWDGTSVQNEQFF.

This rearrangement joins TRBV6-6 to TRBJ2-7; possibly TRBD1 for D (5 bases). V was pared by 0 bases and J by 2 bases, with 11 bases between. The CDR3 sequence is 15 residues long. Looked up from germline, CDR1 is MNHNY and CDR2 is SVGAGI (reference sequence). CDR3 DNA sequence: TGTGCCAGCAGTTACTCTGAGACAGATCCCTACGAGCAGTACTTC. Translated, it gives CASSYSETDPYEQYF.

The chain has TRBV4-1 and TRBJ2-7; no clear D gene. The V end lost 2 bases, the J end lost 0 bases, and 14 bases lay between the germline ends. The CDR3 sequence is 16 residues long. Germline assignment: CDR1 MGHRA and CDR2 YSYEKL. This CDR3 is CASSQSSALSSYEQYF. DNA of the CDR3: TGCGCCAGCAGCCAATCGTCCGCACTCTCCTCCTACGAGCAGTACTTC.

CDR3 sequence reads: CASSIDLGGSPYNEQFF. The CDR3 DNA follows: TGTGCCAGTAGTATAGATCTAGGCGGGAGTCCCTACAATGAGCAGTTCTTC. The chain is built from TRBV19 and TRBJ2-1; 7 positions match TRBD2. The J segment lost 2 bases and the V segment lost 0 bases, leaving 7 bases of the junction unmatched. The CDR3 is made up of 17 amino acids. Germline loops: CDR1 LNHDA, CDR2 SQIVND (reference sequence).

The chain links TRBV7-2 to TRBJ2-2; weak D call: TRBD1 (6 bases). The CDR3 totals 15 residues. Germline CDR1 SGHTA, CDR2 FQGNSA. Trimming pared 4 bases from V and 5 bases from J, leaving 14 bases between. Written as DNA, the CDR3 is TGTGCCAGCAGCTCCCGGACAGATTATACCGGGGAGCTGTTTTTT. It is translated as CASSSRTDYTGELFF.

CDR3 protein: CASSQESYGGSSYNEQFF. CDR3 nucleotide sequence: TGCGCCAGCAGCCAAGAATCGTACGGGGGGAGCTCCTACAATGAGCAGTTCTTC. J is TRBJ2-1 and V is TRBV4-1; 7 bases are a match to TRBD2. Germline V gene sequence: CDR1 MGHRA, CDR2 YSYEKL. CDR3 length: 18 amino acids. J gave up 0 bases and V 0 bases, and 8 bases lay outside the gene matches.

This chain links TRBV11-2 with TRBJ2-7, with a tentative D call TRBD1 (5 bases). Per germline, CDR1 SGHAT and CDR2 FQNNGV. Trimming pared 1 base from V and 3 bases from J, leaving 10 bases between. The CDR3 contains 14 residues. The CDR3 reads CASSLVPRDYEQYF. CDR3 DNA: TGTGCCAGCAGCTTAGTTCCCAGGGACTACGAGCAGTACTTC.

The DNA for the CDR3 is TGCGCCAGCAGTCCAGGGACTAGCGGGCTATACAATGAGCAGTTCTTC. This translates into CASSPGTSGLYNEQFF. The rearrangement uses TRBV23-1 and TRBJ2-1; 12 bases align to TRBD2. Being an ORF, TRBV23-1 has a function that is uncertain. V lost 4 bases to trimming and J lost 4 bases; unmatched junction nucleotides: 5. The CDR3 totals 16 residues.

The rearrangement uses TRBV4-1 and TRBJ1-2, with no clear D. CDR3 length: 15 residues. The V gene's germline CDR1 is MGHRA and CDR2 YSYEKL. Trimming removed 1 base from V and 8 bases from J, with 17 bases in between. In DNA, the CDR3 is TGCGCCAGCAGCCAAGGGGTCAGTCCCCCGGGGGGCTACACCTTC. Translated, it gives CASSQGVSPPGGYTF.

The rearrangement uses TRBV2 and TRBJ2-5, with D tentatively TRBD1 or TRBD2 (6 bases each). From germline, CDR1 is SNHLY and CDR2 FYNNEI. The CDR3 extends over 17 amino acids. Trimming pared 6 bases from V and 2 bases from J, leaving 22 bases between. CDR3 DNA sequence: TGTGCCAGCAGCTCCACGAAGGGGGGCCTGGAGCAAGAGACCCAGTACTTC. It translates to CASSSTKGGLEQETQYF.

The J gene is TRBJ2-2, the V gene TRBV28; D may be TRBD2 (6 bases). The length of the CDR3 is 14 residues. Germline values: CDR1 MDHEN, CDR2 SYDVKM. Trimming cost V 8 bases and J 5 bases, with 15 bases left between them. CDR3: CASLEGGRTGELFF. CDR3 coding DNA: TGTGCCAGCCTAGAAGGAGGGAGAACCGGGGAGCTGTTTTTT.

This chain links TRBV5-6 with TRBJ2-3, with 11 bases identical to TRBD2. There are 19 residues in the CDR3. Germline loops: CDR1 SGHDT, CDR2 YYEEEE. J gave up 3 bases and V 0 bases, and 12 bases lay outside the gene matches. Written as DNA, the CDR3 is TGTGCCAGCAGCTTGGCCCTCGGGATTAGCGGGGGGGCGACAGATACGCAGTATTTT. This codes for CASSLALGISGGATDTQYF.